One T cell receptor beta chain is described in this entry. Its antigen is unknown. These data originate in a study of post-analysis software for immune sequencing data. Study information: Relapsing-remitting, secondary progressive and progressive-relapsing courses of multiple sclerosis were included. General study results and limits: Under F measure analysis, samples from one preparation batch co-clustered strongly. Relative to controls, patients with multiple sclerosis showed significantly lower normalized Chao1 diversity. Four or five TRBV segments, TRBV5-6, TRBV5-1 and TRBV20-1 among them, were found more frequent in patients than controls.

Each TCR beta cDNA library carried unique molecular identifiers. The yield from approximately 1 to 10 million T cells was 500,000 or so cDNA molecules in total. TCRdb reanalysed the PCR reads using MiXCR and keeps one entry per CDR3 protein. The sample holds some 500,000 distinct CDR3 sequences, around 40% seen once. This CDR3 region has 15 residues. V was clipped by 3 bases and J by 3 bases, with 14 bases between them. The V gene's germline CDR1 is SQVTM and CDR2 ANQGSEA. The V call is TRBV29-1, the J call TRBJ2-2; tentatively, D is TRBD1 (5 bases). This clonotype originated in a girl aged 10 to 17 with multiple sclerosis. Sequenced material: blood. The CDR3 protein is CSVENSGFDTGELFF. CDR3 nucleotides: TGCAGCGTTGAGAATTCAGGGTTTGACACCGGGGAGCTGTTTTTT.